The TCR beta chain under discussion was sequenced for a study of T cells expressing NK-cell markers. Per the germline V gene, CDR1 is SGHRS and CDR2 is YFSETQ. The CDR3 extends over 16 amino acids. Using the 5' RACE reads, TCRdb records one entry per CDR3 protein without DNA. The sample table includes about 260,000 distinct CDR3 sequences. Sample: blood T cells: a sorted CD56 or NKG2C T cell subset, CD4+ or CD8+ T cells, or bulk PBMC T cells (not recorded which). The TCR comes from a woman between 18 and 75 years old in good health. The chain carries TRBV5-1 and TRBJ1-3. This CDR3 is CASSLWEISSGNTIYF.